This TCR beta chain appears in the sequencing data of a study of blood T cell repertoires in COVID-19. The CDR3 runs 16 residues. Germline V lookup: CDR1 SQVTM, CDR2 ANQGSEA. Trimming at V came to 2 bases and at J to 4 bases, leaving 8 bases not matched to a gene. Per the study methods: It was from reference gene primer amplification that nucleated cell counts were estimated. Produced via immunoSEQ multiplex PCR; TCRdb's table is partial and in-frame only. That table supplies the V and J calls and clone size; D and trimming were determined from the DNA. The sample records more than 200,000 clones, approximately 82% being singletons.

The sample comprised peripheral blood. This TCR was recovered from an elderly woman with active or convalescent COVID-19. The chain combines TRBV29-1 with TRBJ2-1, with TRBD2 identical over 10 bases. This chain's CDR3 is CSVEYPAGGRYNEQFF. In DNA form, the CDR3 reads TGCAGCGTTGAATATCCAGCGGGAGGGAGATACAATGAGCAGTTCTTC.